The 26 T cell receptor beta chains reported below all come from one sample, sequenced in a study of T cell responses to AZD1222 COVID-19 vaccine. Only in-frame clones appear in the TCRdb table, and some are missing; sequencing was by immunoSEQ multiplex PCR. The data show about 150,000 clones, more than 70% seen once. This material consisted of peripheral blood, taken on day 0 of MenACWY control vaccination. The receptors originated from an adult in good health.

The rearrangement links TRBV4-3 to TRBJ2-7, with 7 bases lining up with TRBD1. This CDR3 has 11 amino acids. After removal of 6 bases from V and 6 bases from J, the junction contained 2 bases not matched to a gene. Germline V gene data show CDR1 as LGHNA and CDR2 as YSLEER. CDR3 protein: CASSRGREQYF. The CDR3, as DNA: TGCGCCAGCAGTAGGGGGCGCGAGCAGTACTTC.

In DNA form, the CDR3 reads TGTGCCAGCAGTTACACGGAGAGGGGCTACACCTTC. It is translated as CASSYTERGYTF. The J gene is TRBJ1-2, the V gene TRBV6-6; no reliable D call. Trimming left V 2 bases short and J 8 bases short, with 9 bases between. The length of the CDR3 is 12 residues. Per germline, CDR1 MNHNY and CDR2 SVGAGI (reference sequence).

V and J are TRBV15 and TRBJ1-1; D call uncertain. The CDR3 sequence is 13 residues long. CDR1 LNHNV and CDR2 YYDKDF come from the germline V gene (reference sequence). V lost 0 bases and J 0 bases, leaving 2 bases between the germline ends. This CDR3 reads CATSREMNTEAFF. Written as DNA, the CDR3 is TGTGCCACCAGCAGAGAGATGAACACTGAAGCTTTCTTT. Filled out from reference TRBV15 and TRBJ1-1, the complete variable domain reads DAMVIQNPRYQVTQFGKPVTLSCSQTLNHNVMYWYQQKSSQAPKLLFHYYDKDFNNEADTPDNFQSRRPNTSFCFLDIRSPGLGDTAMYLCATSREMNTEAFFGQGTRLTVV.

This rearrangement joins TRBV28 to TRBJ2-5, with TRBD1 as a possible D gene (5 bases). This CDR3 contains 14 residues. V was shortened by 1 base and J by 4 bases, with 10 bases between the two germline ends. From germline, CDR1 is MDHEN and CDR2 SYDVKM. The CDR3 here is CASSLYSTVETQYF. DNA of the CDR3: TGTGCCAGCAGTTTATATTCGACAGTAGAGACCCAGTACTTC.

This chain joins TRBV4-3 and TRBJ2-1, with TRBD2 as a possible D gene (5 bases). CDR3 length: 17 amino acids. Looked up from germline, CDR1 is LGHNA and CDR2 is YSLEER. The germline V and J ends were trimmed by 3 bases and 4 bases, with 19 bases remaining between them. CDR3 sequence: CASSHGIRGTPYNEQFF. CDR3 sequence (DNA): TGCGCCAGCAGCCATGGTATTCGGGGAACCCCTTACAATGAGCAGTTCTTC.

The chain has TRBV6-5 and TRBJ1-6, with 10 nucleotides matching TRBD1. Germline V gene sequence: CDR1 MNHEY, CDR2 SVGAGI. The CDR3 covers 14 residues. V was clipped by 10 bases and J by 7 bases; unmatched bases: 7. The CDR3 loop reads CATLGQGDNSPLHF. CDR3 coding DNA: TGTGCCACATTAGGACAGGGGGACAATTCACCCCTCCACTTT.

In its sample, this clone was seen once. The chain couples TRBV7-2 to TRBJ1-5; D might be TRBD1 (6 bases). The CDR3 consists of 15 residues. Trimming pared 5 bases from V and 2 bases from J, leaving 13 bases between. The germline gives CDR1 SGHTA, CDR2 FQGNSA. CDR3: CASSPRQARNQPQHF. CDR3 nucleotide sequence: TGTGCCAGCAGCCCGCGACAGGCCCGCAATCAGCCCCAGCATTTT.

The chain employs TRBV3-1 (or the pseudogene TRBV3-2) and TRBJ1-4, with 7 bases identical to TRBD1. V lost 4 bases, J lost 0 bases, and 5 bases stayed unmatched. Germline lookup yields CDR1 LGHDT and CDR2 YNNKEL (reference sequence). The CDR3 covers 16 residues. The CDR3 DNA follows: TGTGCCAGCAGCCCCGACAGGGCTGCAACTAATGAAAAACTGTTTTTT. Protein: CASSPDRAATNEKLFF.

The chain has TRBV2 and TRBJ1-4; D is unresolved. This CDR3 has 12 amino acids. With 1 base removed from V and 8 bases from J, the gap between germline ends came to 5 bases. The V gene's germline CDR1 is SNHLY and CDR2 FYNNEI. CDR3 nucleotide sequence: TGTGCCAGCAGTGAAGACACGGAAAAACTGTTTTTT. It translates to CASSEDTEKLFF. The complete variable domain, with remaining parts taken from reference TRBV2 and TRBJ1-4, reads EPEVTQTPSHQVTQMGQEVILRCVPISNHLYFYWYRQILGQKVEFLVSFYNNEISEKSEIFDDQFSVERPDGSNFTLKIRSTKLEDSAMYFCASSEDTEKLFFGSGTQLSVL.

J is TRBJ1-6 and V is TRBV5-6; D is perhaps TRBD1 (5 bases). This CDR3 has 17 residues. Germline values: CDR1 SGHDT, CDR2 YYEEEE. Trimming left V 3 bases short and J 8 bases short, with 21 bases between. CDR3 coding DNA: TGTGCCAGCAGCTCAATGGCAGTGGGGGGATTTGATTCACCCCTCCACTTT. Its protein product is CASSSMAVGGFDSPLHF.

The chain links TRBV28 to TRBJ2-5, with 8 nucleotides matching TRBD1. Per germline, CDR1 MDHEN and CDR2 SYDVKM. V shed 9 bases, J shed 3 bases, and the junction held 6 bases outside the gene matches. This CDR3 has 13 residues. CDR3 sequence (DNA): TGTGCCAGTGAGCCGGGACAGGAAGAGACCCAGTACTTC. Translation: CASEPGQEETQYF.

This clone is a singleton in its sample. In nucleotides, the CDR3 is TGCGCCAGCAGCCGCCACGGAGGGGGGGACTACGAGCAGTACTTC. Residues: CASSRHGGGDYEQYF. The genes are TRBV4-3 and TRBJ2-7; tentative D call: TRBD2 (7 bases). The CDR3 is 15 residues long. Trimming took 4 bases from V and 3 from J, leaving 16 bases between them. The germline CDR1 and CDR2 sequences are LGHNA and YSLEER.

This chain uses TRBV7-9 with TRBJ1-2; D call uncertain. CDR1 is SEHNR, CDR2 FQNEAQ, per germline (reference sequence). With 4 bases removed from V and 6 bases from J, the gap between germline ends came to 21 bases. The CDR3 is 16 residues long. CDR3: CASSYTTGSSVNGYTF. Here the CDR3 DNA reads TGTGCCAGCAGCTACACCACCGGGAGTAGCGTCAATGGCTACACCTTC.

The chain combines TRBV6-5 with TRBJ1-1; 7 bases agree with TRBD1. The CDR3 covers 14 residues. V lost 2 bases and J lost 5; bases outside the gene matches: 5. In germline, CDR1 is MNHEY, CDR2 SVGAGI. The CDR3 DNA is TGTGCCAGCAGTTACGGTAGGGGGCGTACTGAAGCTTTCTTT. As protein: CASSYGRGRTEAFF.

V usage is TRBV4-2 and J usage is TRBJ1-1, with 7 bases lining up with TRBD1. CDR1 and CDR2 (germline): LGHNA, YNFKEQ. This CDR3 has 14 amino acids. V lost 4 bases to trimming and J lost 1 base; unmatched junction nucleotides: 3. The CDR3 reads CASSRQGPNTEAFF. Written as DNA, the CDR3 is TGTGCCAGCAGCCGACAGGGCCCGAACACTGAAGCTTTCTTT.

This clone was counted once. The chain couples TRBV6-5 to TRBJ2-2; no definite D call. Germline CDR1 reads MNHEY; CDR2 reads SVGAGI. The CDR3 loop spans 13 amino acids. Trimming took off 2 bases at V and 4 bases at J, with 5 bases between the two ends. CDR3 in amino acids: CASSYPGTGELFF. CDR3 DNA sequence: TGTGCCAGCAGTTACCCCGGCACCGGGGAGCTGTTTTTT.

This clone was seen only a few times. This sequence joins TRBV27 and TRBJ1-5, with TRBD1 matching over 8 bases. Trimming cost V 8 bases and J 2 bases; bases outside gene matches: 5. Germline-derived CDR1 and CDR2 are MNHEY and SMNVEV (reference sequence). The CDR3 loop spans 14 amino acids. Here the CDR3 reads CASGQGQGNQPQHF. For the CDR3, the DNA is TGTGCCAGCGGCCAGGGACAGGGCAATCAGCCCCAGCATTTT.

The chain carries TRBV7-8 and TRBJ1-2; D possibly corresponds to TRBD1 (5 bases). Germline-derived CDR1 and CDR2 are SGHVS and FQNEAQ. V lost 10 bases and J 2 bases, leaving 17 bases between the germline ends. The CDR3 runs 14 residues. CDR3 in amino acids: CATDQGGGNYGYTF. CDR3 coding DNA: TGTGCCACTGACCAAGGTGGGGGGAACTATGGCTACACCTTC. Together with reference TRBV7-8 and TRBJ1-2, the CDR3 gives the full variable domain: GAGVSQSPRYKVAKRGQDVALRCDPISGHVSLFWYQQALGQGPEFLTYFQNEAQLDKSGLPSDRFFAERPEGSVSTLKIQRTQQEDSAVYLCATDQGGGNYGYTFGSGTRLTVV.

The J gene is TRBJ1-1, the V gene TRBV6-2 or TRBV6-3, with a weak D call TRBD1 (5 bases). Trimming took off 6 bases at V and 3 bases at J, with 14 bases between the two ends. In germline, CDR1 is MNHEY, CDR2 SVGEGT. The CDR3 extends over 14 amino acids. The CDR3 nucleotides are TGTGCCAGCAGCCGGGGACGGTTCCACACTGAAGCTTTCTTT. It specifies CASSRGRFHTEAFF.

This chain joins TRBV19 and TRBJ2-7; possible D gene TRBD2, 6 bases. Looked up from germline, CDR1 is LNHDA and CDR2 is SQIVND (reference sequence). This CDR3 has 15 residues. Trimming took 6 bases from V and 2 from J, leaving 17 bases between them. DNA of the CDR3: TGTGCCAGTAGACTATCCAGCGGGCCAGCCTACGAGCAGTACTTC. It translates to CASRLSSGPAYEQYF.

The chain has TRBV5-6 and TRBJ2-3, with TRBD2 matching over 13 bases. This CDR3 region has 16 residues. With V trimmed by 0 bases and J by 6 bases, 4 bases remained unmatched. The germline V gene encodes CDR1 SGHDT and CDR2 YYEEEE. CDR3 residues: CASSLGTSGSGDTQYF. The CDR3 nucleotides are TGTGCCAGCAGCTTGGGGACTAGCGGGAGTGGGGATACGCAGTATTTT.

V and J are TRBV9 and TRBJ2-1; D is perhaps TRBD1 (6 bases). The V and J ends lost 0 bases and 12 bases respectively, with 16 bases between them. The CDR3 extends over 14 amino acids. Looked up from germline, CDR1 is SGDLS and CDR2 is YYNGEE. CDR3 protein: CASSVVDSSQGQFF. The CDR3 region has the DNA TGTGCCAGCAGCGTAGTAGACAGTTCACAGGGGCAGTTCTTC. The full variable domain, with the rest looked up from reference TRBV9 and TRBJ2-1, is DSGVTQTPKHLITATGQRVTLRCSPRSGDLSVYWYQQSLDQGLQFLIQYYNGEERAKGNILERFSAQQFPDLHSELNLSSLELGDSALYFCASSVVDSSQGQFFGPGTRLTVL.

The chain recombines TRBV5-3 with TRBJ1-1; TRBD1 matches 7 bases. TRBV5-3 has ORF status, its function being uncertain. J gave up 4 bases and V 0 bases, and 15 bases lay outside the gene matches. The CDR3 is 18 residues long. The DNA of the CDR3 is TGTGCCAGAAGCTTGGTAGCTGGGACAGTCAACTGGGGCACTGAAGCTTTCTTT. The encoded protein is CARSLVAGTVNWGTEAFF.

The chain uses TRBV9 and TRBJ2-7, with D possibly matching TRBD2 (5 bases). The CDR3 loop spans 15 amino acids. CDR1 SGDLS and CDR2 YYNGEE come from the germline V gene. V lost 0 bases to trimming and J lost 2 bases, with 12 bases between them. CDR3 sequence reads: CASSVASRAAYEQYF. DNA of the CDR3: TGTGCCAGCAGCGTAGCTTCGAGGGCCGCCTACGAGCAGTACTTC.

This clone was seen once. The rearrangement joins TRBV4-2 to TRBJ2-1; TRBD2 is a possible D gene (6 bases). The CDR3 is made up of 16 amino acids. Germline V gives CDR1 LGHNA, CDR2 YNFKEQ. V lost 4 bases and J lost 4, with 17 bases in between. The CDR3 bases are TGTGCCAGCAGCCGAGAGATCGCGGGAAGGTACAATGAGCAGTTCTTC. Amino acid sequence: CASSREIAGRYNEQFF.

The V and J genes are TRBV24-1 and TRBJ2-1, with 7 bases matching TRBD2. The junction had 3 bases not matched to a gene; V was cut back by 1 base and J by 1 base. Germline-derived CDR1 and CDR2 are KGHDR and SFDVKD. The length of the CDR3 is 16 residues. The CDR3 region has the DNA TGTGCCACCAGTGATTTCAGCGGGAAGTCCTACAATGAGCAGTTCTTC. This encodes CATSDFSGKSYNEQFF.